Below are 19 T cell receptor beta chains sequenced from a single sample in a study of cytomegalovirus exposure and HLA in healthy donors. PCR primers comprised 60 Vbeta and 13 Jbeta primers. Sequenced by immunoSEQ multiplex PCR; TCRdb stores in-frame clones only, minus some. In the table there are about 110,000 clones, roughly 13% of which are singletons. Sequenced input: PBMCs. All receptors derive from a man in his forties or fifties in good health and CMV-seropositive.

The chain employs TRBV11-2 and TRBJ2-2; 10 nucleotides agree with TRBD2. Germline V gene sequence: CDR1 SGHAT, CDR2 FQNNGV. The CDR3 extends over 20 amino acids. The V gene end was trimmed by 0 bases and the J gene end by 2 bases; junction bases not matched to a gene: 12. CDR3 DNA: TGTGCCAGCAGCTTAGATGGACTAGCGGCCTACTGGGGTAACACCGGGGAGCTGTTTTTT. It encodes CASSLDGLAAYWGNTGELFF.

This clone has a handful of counts. V gene TRBV5-6 combines with J gene TRBJ1-4; D perhaps matches TRBD1 (6 bases). The ends were cut back, 1 base at V and 14 bases at J, with 12 bases in the middle. The CDR3 runs to 12 residues. In germline, CDR1 is SGHDT, CDR2 YYEEEE. The CDR3: CASSLLAGQLFF. CDR3 nucleotide sequence: TGTGCCAGCAGCTTGTTGGCCGGACAGCTGTTTTTT.

The table lists this clone with a few counts. Written as DNA, the CDR3 is TGTGCCAGCAGCGCCCAGATTAGCGCGAACACCGGGGAGCTGTTTTTT. This translates into CASSAQISANTGELFF. The chain joins TRBV9 to TRBJ2-2; perhaps TRBD2 as D (5 bases). V was trimmed by 3 bases and J by 0 bases, leaving 12 bases between them. CDR3 length: 16 amino acids. CDR1 is SGDLS, CDR2 YYNGEE, per germline.

The chain has TRBV6-5 and TRBJ1-1; no reliable D call. This CDR3 is built from 14 residues. The germline V and J ends were trimmed by 6 bases and 0 bases, with 11 bases remaining between them. Germline CDR1 MNHEY, CDR2 SVGAGI. CDR3 residues: CASRFLSLNTEAFF. CDR3 nucleotides: TGTGCCAGCAGATTCCTTTCTTTGAACACTGAAGCTTTCTTT.

This clone was counted between two and nine times. The rearrangement joins TRBV28 to TRBJ1-5, with D tentatively TRBD1 (5 bases). Trimming shortened V by 6 bases and J by 1 base, and 7 bases separated the two germline ends. CDR3 size: 13 residues. Germline CDR1 is MDHEN and CDR2 is SYDVKM. The CDR3 region has the DNA TGTGCCAGCAGCCCAGGGAGCAATCAGCCCCAGCATTTT. Protein: CASSPGSNQPQHF.

This chain joins TRBV11-2 and TRBJ1-4; D is possibly TRBD1 (6 bases). Germline V lookup: CDR1 SGHAT, CDR2 FQNNGV. The CDR3 extends over 15 amino acids. V was cut by 4 bases and J by 1 base, with 10 bases left in between. This CDR3 reads CASSSRQETNEKLFF. Here the CDR3 DNA reads TGTGCCAGCAGCTCCCGACAGGAAACTAATGAAAAACTGTTTTTT.

The sample holds a few counts of this clone. A junction boundary mismatches the germline segment, possibly from a read error. Distinct nucleotide sequences in the sample also encode this CDR3. The rearrangement links TRBV6-5 to TRBJ1-2; 9 bases match TRBD1. There are 16 residues in the CDR3. The germline CDR1 and CDR2 sequences are MNHEY and SVGAGI. CDR3 amino acids: CDSSYVTGTGTYGYTF. CDR3 sequence (DNA): TGTGACAGCAGTTACGTGACTGGGACAGGGACATATGGCTACACCTTT.

This clone was observed a handful of times. The chain joins TRBV7-8 to TRBJ1-1, with D perhaps matching TRBD1 (6 bases). The germline V and J ends were trimmed by 3 bases and 8 bases, with 7 bases remaining between them. The CDR3 contains 11 residues. Germline values: CDR1 SGHVS, CDR2 FQNEAQ. CDR3 protein: CASSFQGEAFF. The CDR3 nucleotides read TGTGCCAGCAGCTTCCAGGGGGAAGCTTTCTTT. The whole variable domain, filled in from reference TRBV7-8 and TRBJ1-1, reads GAGVSQSPRYKVAKRGQDVALRCDPISGHVSLFWYQQALGQGPEFLTYFQNEAQLDKSGLPSDRFFAERPEGSVSTLKIQRTQQEDSAVYLCASSFQGEAFFGQGTRLTVV.

The rearrangement links TRBV7-9 to TRBJ2-7, with D possibly TRBD1 on 5 matching bases. V was cut by 4 bases and J by 1 base, with 11 bases left in between. There are 14 residues in the CDR3. In germline, CDR1 is SEHNR, CDR2 FQNEAQ (reference sequence). CDR3 DNA: TGTGCCAGCAGCTCACGACAGCAATCCTACGAGCAGTACTTC. Translation: CASSSRQQSYEQYF.

This rearrangement joins TRBV28 to TRBJ2-1, with 10 bases that match TRBD2. This CDR3 contains 16 residues. Germline assignment: CDR1 MDHEN and CDR2 SYDVKM. J lost 0 bases, V lost 5 bases, and 4 bases had no gene match. The CDR3 DNA reads TGTGCCAGCAGTGGTTTAGCGGGAGGCTCCTACAATGAGCAGTTCTTC. This gives the protein CASSGLAGGSYNEQFF.

The chain employs TRBV7-9 and TRBJ2-1, with 10 positions matching TRBD1. The CDR3 spans 14 residues. Germline-derived CDR1 and CDR2 are SEHNR and FQNEAQ (reference sequence). The ends lost 4 bases at V and 8 bases at J; junction bases unmatched: 5. The CDR3 DNA is TGTGCCAGCAGCTGGCCCGGGACAGGGGATGAGCAGTTCTTC. Residues: CASSWPGTGDEQFF.

This chain links TRBV9 with TRBJ1-3, with D possibly being TRBD1 (5 bases). The V and J ends lost 0 bases and 2 bases respectively, with 9 bases between them. Germline values: CDR1 SGDLS, CDR2 YYNGEE. This CDR3 has 15 amino acids. DNA for the CDR3: TGTGCCAGCAGCGTAGGGAGGGGTACTGGAAACACCATATATTTT. Residues: CASSVGRGTGNTIYF. Supplemented by reference TRBV9 and TRBJ1-3, the full variable domain reads DSGVTQTPKHLITATGQRVTLRCSPRSGDLSVYWYQQSLDQGLQFLIQYYNGEERAKGNILERFSAQQFPDLHSELNLSSLELGDSALYFCASSVGRGTGNTIYFGEGSWLTVV.

This clone showed up just a few times. CDR3 in DNA: TGTGCCACCAGCAGAGATTCAGGGAATACGCAGTATTTT. This encodes CATSRDSGNTQYF. V usage is TRBV15 and J usage is TRBJ2-3, with D tentatively TRBD1 (5 bases). CDR1 is LNHNV and CDR2 is YYDKDF in the germline V gene (reference sequence). This CDR3 is 13 amino acids long. V was pared by 0 bases and J by 7 bases, with 8 bases between.

V usage is TRBV30 and J usage is TRBJ2-7; D not certain. Trimming took 2 bases from V and 2 from J, leaving 7 bases between them. CDR3 length equals 12 residues. Germline assignment: CDR1 GTSNPN and CDR2 SVGIG (reference sequence). The CDR3: CAWSKTPYEQYF. The CDR3 DNA reads TGTGCCTGGAGTAAGACACCCTACGAGCAGTACTTC.

The chain is built from TRBV19 and TRBJ2-5; tentatively, D is TRBD1 (6 bases). V was trimmed by 10 bases and J by 5 bases, leaving 14 bases between them. The CDR3 is 12 amino acids. Germline V lookup: CDR1 LNHDA, CDR2 SQIVND (reference sequence). CDR3 DNA: TGTGCCACCGGCTGGGGGCGGGAGACCCAGTACTTC. Amino acids: CATGWGRETQYF.

The chain joins TRBV2 to TRBJ2-5, with 10 bases fitting TRBD1. V gave up 5 bases and J gave up 3 bases; unmatched junction bases: 3. The germline CDR1 and CDR2 sequences are SNHLY and FYNNEI. This CDR3 contains 14 residues. This CDR3 is CASSRQGAEETQYF. DNA for the CDR3: TGTGCCAGCAGTAGACAGGGGGCCGAAGAGACCCAGTACTTC. The entire variable domain, with the rest obtained from reference TRBV2 and TRBJ2-5, is as follows: EPEVTQTPSHQVTQMGQEVILRCVPISNHLYFYWYRQILGQKVEFLVSFYNNEISEKSEIFDDQFSVERPDGSNFTLKIRSTKLEDSAMYFCASSRQGAEETQYFGPGTRLLVL.

The rearrangement joins TRBV5-4 to TRBJ1-1, with 10 bases that match TRBD1. The germline gives CDR1 SGHNT, CDR2 YYREEE (reference sequence). The junction had 6 bases not matched to a gene; V was cut back by 0 bases and J by 1 base. This CDR3 comprises 17 residues. The CDR3 nucleotides are TGTGCCAGCAGCTTGGGGACAGGGGGAGAGGGGAACACTGAAGCTTTCTTT. Protein product: CASSLGTGGEGNTEAFF.

As concerns this clone: One junction end does not reproduce the germline sequence, and a read error may be involved. The rearrangement links TRBV4-1 to TRBJ1-5; D remains ambiguous. The CDR3 covers 14 residues. Germline V CDR1 and CDR2: MGHRA, YSYEKL. DNA for the CDR3: TGCGCCAGCAGACCCTCCGAGGAGGTACAGCACCAGCATTTT. Translation: CASRPSEEVQHQHF.

The CDR3 spells CARKRLLDGYTF. CDR3 sequence (DNA): TGTGCGAGAAAGCGGTTACTGGATGGCTACACCTTC. The chain recombines TRBV30 with TRBJ1-2; no firm D call. Germline CDR1 is GTSNPN and CDR2 is SVGIG (reference sequence). This CDR3 comprises 12 residues.